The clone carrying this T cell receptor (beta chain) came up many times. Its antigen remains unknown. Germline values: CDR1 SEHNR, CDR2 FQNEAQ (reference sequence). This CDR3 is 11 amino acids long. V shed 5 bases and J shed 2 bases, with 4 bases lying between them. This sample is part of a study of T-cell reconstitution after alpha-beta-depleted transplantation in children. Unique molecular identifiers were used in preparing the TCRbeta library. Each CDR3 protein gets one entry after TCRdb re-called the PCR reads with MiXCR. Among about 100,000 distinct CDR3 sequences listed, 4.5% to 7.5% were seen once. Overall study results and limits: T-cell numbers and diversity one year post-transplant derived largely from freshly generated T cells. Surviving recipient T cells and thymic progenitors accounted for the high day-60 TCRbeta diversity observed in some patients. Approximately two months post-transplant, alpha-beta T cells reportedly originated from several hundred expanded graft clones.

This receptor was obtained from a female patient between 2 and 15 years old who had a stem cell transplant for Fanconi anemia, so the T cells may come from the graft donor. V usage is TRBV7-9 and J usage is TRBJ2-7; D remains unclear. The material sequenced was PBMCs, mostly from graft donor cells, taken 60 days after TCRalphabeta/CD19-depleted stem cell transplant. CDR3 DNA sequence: TGTGCCAGCAGCATTACCTACGAGCAGTACTTC. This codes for CASSITYEQYF. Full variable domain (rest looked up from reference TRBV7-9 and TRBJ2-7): DTGVSQNPRHKITKRGQNVTFRCDPISEHNRLYWYRQTLGQGPEFLTYFQNEAQLEKSRLLSDRFSAERPKGSFSTLEIQRTEQGDSAMYLCASSITYEQYFGPGTRLTVT.